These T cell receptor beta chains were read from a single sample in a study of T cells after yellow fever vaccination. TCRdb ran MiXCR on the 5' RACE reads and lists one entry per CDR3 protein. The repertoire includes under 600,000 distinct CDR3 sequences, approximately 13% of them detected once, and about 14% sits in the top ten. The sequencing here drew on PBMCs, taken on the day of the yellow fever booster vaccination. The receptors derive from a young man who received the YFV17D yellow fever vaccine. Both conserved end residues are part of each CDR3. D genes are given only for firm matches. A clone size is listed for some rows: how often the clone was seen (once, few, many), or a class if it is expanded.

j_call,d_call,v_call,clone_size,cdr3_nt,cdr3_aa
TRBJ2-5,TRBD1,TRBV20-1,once,TGCAGTGCGACAGGGGGCGCAGGGGAGTCCCAGTACTTC,CSATGGAGESQYF
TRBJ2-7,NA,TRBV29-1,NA,TGCAGCGTTGAAGATCAGAGGACATACGAGCAGTACTTC,CSVEDQRTYEQYF
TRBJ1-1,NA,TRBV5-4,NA,TGTGCCAGCAGCCCCGGGCCGGGTAGCCCCGAAGCTTTCTTT,CASSPGPGSPEAFF
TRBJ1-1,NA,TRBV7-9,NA,TGTGCCAGCAGCAAGCCTTACACTGAAGCTTTCTTT,CASSKPYTEAFF
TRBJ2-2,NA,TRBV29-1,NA,TGCAGCGTTGGATCCCGGTTACCCGGGGAGCTGTTTTTT,CSVGSRLPGELFF
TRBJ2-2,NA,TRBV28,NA,TGTGCCAGCAGTCCAACAGGGTGGACCGGGGAGCTGTTTTTT,CASSPTGWTGELFF
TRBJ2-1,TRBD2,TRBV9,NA,TGTGCCAGCAGCGTAGGCCTAGCGGGAGCGGGCAATGAGCAGTTCTTC,CASSVGLAGAGNEQFF
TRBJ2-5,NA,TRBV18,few,TGTGCCAGCTCACCAACGCAGGGACCGATCCAAGAGACCCAGTACTTC,CASSPTQGPIQETQYF
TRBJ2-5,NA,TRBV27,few,TGTGCCAGCAGTTTCGGAACAGGTGGGGCGACCCAGTACTTC,CASSFGTGGATQYF
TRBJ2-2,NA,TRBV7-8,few,TGTGCCAGCAGGGAGCCCAATGGTCGGCGTGGGGAGCTGTTTTTT,CASREPNGRRGELFF
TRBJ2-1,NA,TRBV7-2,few,TGTGCCAGCAGCCGGACCATACCCCCCAGCTCCTACAATGAGCAGTTCTTC,CASSRTIPPSSYNEQFF
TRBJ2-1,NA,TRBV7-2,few,TGTGCCAGCAGCTTAGTAGCCGACAATGAGCAGTTCTTC,CASSLVADNEQFF
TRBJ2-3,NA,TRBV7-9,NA,TGTGCCAGCAGCTTAGAGCGGGACAGGATACAGTATTTT,CASSLERDRIQYF
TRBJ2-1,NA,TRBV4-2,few,TGTGCCAGCAGAGAGGAGCCTAGCTCCTACAATGAGCAGTTCTTC,CASREEPSSYNEQFF
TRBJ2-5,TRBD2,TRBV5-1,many,TGCGCCAGCAGCTTAGGCGGGAGCGAGACCCAGTACTTC,CASSLGGSETQYF
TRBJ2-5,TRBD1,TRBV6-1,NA,TGTGCCAGCAGTCCACTACTGGACAGGGGGATTTACCAAGAGACCCAGTACTTC,CASSPLLDRGIYQETQYF
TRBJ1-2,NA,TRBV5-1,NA,TGCGCCAGCAGCCCCGCTAGACAGACCTTCGACAACTATGGCTACACCTTC,CASSPARQTFDNYGYTF
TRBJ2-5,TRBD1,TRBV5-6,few,TGTGCCAGCAGCTCCCCCGGGACAGCCTACCGACTGGACTTC,CASSSPGTAYRLDF
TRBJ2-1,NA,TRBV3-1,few,TGTGCCAGCAGCCAAGTTGCAAGCTACAATGAGCAGTTCTTC,CASSQVASYNEQFF
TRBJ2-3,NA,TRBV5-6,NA,TGTGCCAGCAGCTTGGCTGGAGAAGGGATCACAGATACGCAGTATTTT,CASSLAGEGITDTQYF
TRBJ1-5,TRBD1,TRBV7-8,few,TGTGCCAGCAGCCCACAGGGGACGCAGCCCCAGCATTTT,CASSPQGTQPQHF
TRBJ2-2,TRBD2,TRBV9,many,TGTGCCAGCAGCGTTAGCGGGACCCCGAACACCGGGGAGCTGTTTTTT,CASSVSGTPNTGELFF
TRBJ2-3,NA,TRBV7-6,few,TGTGCCAGCAGCTTTGGCCCACCGGGACCCCTGCGTTCGGAGGATACGCAGTATTTT,CASSFGPPGPLRSEDTQYF
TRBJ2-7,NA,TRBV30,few,TGTGCCTGGTCATACGAGGTGGGCGAGCAGTACTTC,CAWSYEVGEQYF
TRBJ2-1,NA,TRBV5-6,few,TGTGCCAGCAGCAACGATCTAGGTGCTGAGCAGTTCTTC,CASSNDLGAEQFF
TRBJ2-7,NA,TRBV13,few,TGTGCCAGCAGCCCCGGGGAACATTCCTACGAGCAGTACTTC,CASSPGEHSYEQYF
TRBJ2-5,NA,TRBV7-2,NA,TGTGCCAGCAGCTTAGCCTTTGGTGGCGTCGTTGGGCAAGAGACCCAGTACTTC,CASSLAFGGVVGQETQYF
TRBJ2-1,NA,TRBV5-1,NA,TGCGCCAGCAGCTTGGAAGATCAGTATACTGAGCAGTTCTTC,CASSLEDQYTEQFF
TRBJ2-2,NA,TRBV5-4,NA,TGTGCCAGCAGCTTGGCACGCGGCGACATGTCCGGGGAGCTGTTTTTT,CASSLARGDMSGELFF
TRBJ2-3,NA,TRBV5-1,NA,TGCGCCAGCAGCTTGAGTGGGTTCACAGATACGCAGTATTTT,CASSLSGFTDTQYF
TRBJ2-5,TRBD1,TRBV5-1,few,TGCGCCAGCAGCTTGGCCATCGGGACAGGGGAGACCCAGTACTTC,CASSLAIGTGETQYF
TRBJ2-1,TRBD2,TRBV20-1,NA,TGCAGTGCTAGAGGGCCGACGGCGGGAGATACCTACAATGAGCAGTTCTTC,CSARGPTAGDTYNEQFF
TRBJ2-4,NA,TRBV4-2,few,TGTGCCAGCAGCCAAGTCGATGACGGGGAAAACATTCAGTACTTC,CASSQVDDGENIQYF
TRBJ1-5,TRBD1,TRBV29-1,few,TGCAGCGTCGGGACAGAAGACAGCAATCAGCCCCAGCATTTT,CSVGTEDSNQPQHF
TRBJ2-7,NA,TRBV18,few,TGTGCCAGCTCACCTAGCAGATCCTACGAGCAGTACTTC,CASSPSRSYEQYF
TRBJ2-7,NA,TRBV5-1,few,TGCGCCAGCAGCTTGGGACAGCAAACCTACGAGCAGTACTTC,CASSLGQQTYEQYF
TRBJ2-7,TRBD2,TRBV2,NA,TGTGCCAGCTCGGGACTAGCGATCTCCTACGAGCAGTACTTC,CASSGLAISYEQYF
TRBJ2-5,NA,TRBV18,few,TGTGCCAGCTCACCGGAGGCGAGCGGGCTTTCACGGACCCAGTACTTC,CASSPEASGLSRTQYF
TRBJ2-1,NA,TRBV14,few,TGTGCCAGCAGCCAACTGACTTTCCAGTTCTTC,CASSQLTFQFF
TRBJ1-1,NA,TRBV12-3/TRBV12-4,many,TGTGCCAGCAGTTCCGGGGACGGTTGGACCACTGAAGCTTTCTTT,CASSSGDGWTTEAFF
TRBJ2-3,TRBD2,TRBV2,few,TGTGCCAGCAGGGGTAGGACTAGCGGAGATACGCAGTATTTT,CASRGRTSGDTQYF
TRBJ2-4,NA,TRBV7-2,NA,TGTGCCAGCAGTGAAACAGGAAACATTCAGTACTTC,CASSETGNIQYF
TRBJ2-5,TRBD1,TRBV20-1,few,TGCAGTGCTAGACCCCCCCAGGGGGCAATGGAGACCCAGTACTTC,CSARPPQGAMETQYF
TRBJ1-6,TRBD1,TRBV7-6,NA,TGTGCCAGCAGCCCATCGACAGGGTTGGGATCACCCCTCCACTTT,CASSPSTGLGSPLHF
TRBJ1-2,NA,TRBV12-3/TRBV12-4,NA,TGTGCCAGCAGTTTAGCGCTGCGTGGGACGAGGGATGGCTACACCTTC,CASSLALRGTRDGYTF
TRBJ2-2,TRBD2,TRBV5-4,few,TGTGCCAGCAGCTTGTCTGGCGGGAGCGGTACCGGGGAGCTGTTTTTT,CASSLSGGSGTGELFF
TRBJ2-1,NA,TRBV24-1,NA,TGTGCCACCAGTTTAGGGGGGCATGAGCAGTTCTTC,CATSLGGHEQFF
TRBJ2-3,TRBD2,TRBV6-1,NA,TGTGCCAGCAGTCCGGGACTAGCATTCCCTGACGCAGATACGCAGTATTTT,CASSPGLAFPDADTQYF
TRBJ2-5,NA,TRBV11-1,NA,TGTGCCAGCAGCCCTAGACCCTCCTCTCGTAACCCCTACGGGACCCAGTACTTC,CASSPRPSSRNPYGTQYF
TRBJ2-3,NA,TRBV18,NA,TGTGCCAGCTCACCGAAGCAGCTCGGCACAGATACGCAGTATTTT,CASSPKQLGTDTQYF
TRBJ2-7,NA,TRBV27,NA,TGTGCCAGCAGTTTATCGCGTTCCGGGATATCTGTCTACGAGCAGTACTTC,CASSLSRSGISVYEQYF